This TCR beta chain was identified in a study of T-cell memory formation after mild COVID-19. TCRdb itself ran the 5' RACE reads through MiXCR, one entry per CDR3 protein. The sample has 500,000 to 550,000 distinct CDR3 sequences, roughly 20% seen once. This CDR3 has 16 residues. The V segment lost 8 bases and the J segment 0 bases; nucleotides outside the gene matches: 5. Germline CDR1 MNHNY, CDR2 SVGAGI (reference sequence). This chain joins TRBV6-6 and TRBJ1-6; 9 nucleotides align to TRBD1. The clonotype originates from an adult woman who had mild COVID-19 (a few samples of this study predate the infection). Cell type and time point are not known. The sample was PBMCs or a T cell subset sorted from them (not recorded which). The CDR3 coding sequence is TGTGCCAGCTCGGGACAGGGTAGCTCCTATAATTCACCCCTCCACTTT. Translating gives CASSGQGSSYNSPLHF.